This TCR beta chain emerged from a study of T cell responses to AZD1222 COVID-19 vaccine. Assay used: immunoSEQ multiplex PCR; TCRdb lists only in-frame clones, some missing. Of around 88,000 clones detected, about nine tenths appear once; the ten largest clones hold around 7.7%. V was shortened by 4 bases and J by 8 bases, with 9 bases between the two germline ends. This CDR3 region has 12 residues. Germline values: CDR1 SGHRS, CDR2 YFSETQ. Study-wide findings and caveats: AZD1222 recipients seropositive at baseline numbered only six. Vaccine-associated CD4 TCRs spanned spike, dominant at 160-218 and 743-854. Epitopes outside B.1.351 and B.1.1.7 mutated regions reportedly drew nearly half of spike TCRs. A mostly white British donor set with more females was recruited, and clonal diversity was possibly underestimated.

Details on this clone: The antigen remains undetermined.

Material: peripheral blood, obtained on day 0 of AZD1222 vaccination. This clonotype was obtained from an adult in good health. This chain links TRBV5-1 with TRBJ1-4; D possibly corresponds to TRBD1 (5 bases). CDR3 residues: CASSPKGEKLFF. Written as DNA, the CDR3 is TGCGCCAGCAGCCCCAAGGGGGAAAAACTGTTTTTT.